This is a list of T cell receptor beta chains from one sample in a study of blood T cells in healthy people across ages. Each CDR3 protein gets one entry after TCRdb re-called the 5' RACE reads with MiXCR. This sample carries 630,000 or so distinct CDR3 sequences, approximately 31% of them seen once, and the ten largest clones take approximately 15%. Material for sequencing was blood. These receptors were collected from a woman older than 75 in good health. CDR3s include the opening cysteine and the closing phenylalanine or tryptophan. Each record gives: V gene, D gene, J gene, clone size, CDR3 DNA, CDR3 protein. D genes are given only for firm matches. Size is stated for part of the rows, as once, few or many counts, or as a class when the clone is expanded.

TRBV11-2,TRBD1,TRBJ2-5,many,TGTGCCAGCAGCTTAGATCGACAGGGGGCTGGGACCCAGTACTTC,CASSLDRQGAGTQYF
TRBV20-1,TRBD2,TRBJ2-3,.,TGCAGTGCTAGTCACGGGCGGGGGGGCACAGATACGCAGTATTTT,CSASHGRGGTDTQYF
TRBV28,.,TRBJ1-1,few,TGTGCCAGCAACGGAAACACTGAAGCTTTCTTT,CASNGNTEAFF
TRBV5-1,TRBD2,TRBJ2-5,many,TGCGCCAGCAGCTTGTGGGGGGGACTACAAGAGACCCAGTACTTC,CASSLWGGLQETQYF
TRBV9,.,TRBJ2-2,.,TGTGCCAGCAGCCCAGGGATTGGGCCAGGGAAGACCGGGGAGCTGTTTTTT,CASSPGIGPGKTGELFF
TRBV6-2/TRBV6-3,.,TRBJ1-2,many,TGTGCCAGCAGAACAGGGATGTCGGGATATGGCTACACCTTC,CASRTGMSGYGYTF
TRBV4-1,TRBD2,TRBJ2-5,.,TGCGCCAGCAGCACGGGACTAGCGGAAGAGACCCAGTACTTC,CASSTGLAEETQYF
TRBV10-3,.,TRBJ1-1,.,TGTGCCACTGGAGGGGTTGCTTCAAACACTGAAGCTTTCTTT,CATGGVASNTEAFF
TRBV30,.,TRBJ1-1,.,TGTGCCTGGAGTGTTGGCGTGTTGGTCGGCCTGCTGAACACTGAAGCTTTCTTT,CAWSVGVLVGLLNTEAFF
TRBV7-9,.,TRBJ2-7,.,TGTGCCAGCAGACCCCGGGGGGACAGCTCCTACGAGCAGTACTTC,CASRPRGDSSYEQYF
TRBV10-3,.,TRBJ2-7,.,TGTGCCGTCTCCCTCGCGGGCGGATCAACCTACGAGCAGTACTTC,CAVSLAGGSTYEQYF
TRBV5-1,TRBD2,TRBJ2-1,many,TGCGCCAGCAGCTTGGGGACTAGCGGGGGGCGATTCAATGAGCAGTTCTTC,CASSLGTSGGRFNEQFF
TRBV5-4,.,TRBJ1-2,few,TGTGCCAGCAGCTTGGTCAGTCAGTATGGCTACACCTTC,CASSLVSQYGYTF